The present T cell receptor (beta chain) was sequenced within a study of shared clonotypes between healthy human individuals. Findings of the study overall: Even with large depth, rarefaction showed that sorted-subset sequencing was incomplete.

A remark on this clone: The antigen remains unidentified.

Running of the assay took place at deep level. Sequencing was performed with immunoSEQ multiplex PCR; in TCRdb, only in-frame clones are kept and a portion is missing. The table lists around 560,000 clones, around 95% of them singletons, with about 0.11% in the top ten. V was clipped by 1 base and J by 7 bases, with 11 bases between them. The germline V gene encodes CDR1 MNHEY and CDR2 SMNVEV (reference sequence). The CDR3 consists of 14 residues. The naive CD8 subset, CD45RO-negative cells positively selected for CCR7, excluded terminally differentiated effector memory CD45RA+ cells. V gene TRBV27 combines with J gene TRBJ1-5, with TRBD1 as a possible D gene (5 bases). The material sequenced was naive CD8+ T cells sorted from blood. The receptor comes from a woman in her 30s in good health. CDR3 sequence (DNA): TGTGCCAGCAGTTTATATCCAGGGAGGCAGCCCCAGCATTTT. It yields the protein CASSLYPGRQPQHF.